One and the same sample provided the 26 T cell receptor beta chains below, sequenced in a study of T cells after yellow fever vaccination. TCRdb itself ran the 5' RACE reads through MiXCR, one entry per CDR3 protein. Of hundreds of thousands of distinct CDR3 sequences listed, about 12% are singletons. Material: PBMCs, obtained on the day of the yellow fever booster vaccination. The source is a man aged 25 to 40 who received the YFV17D yellow fever vaccine.

This chain uses TRBV19 with TRBJ2-3; TRBD1 agrees at 8 bases. CDR3 length: 16 amino acids. Germline V gene sequence: CDR1 LNHDA, CDR2 SQIVND (reference sequence). Trimming removed 5 bases from V and 4 bases from J; junction bases left unmatched: 11. CDR3 loop: CASSSHGQGLADTQYF. The DNA of the CDR3 is TGTGCCAGTAGTTCCCATGGACAGGGACTCGCAGATACGCAGTATTTT.

A few counts support this clonotype. The chain recombines TRBV7-6 with TRBJ2-5; possibly TRBD2 for D (5 bases). Germline V gene data show CDR1 as SGHVS and CDR2 as FNYEAQ. CDR3 length equals 14 residues. V was cut by 6 bases and J by 2 bases, with 13 bases left in between. CDR3 DNA sequence: TGTGCCAGCAGTCATCTGCCGGGGCAAGAGACCCAGTACTTC. Protein: CASSHLPGQETQYF.

The chain recombines TRBV7-6 with TRBJ2-3; 10 bases agree with TRBD2. There are 15 residues in the CDR3. V gave up 8 bases and J gave up 7 bases; unmatched junction bases: 12. Germline V gene lookup returns CDR1 SGHVS and CDR2 FNYEAQ. Here the CDR3 reads CASGKTTSGRYTQYF. In DNA, the CDR3 is TGTGCCAGCGGCAAGACGACTAGCGGGCGATATACGCAGTATTTT.

This clonotype was seen only a few times. V usage is TRBV29-1 and J usage is TRBJ2-1; weak D call: TRBD1 (6 bases). This CDR3 contains 14 residues. Germline V gene lookup returns CDR1 SQVTM and CDR2 ANQGSEA. V lost 4 bases and J lost 0, with 10 bases in between. CDR3 sequence: CSVVRGSSYNEQFF. The CDR3 coding sequence is TGCAGCGTTGTTAGGGGGAGCTCCTACAATGAGCAGTTCTTC.

This clonotype was seen only a few times. This chain links TRBV7-9 with TRBJ1-1; unclear D gene. This CDR3 has 15 amino acids. Germline CDR1 reads SEHNR; CDR2 reads FQNEAQ (reference sequence). Deletions cut 5 bases from V and 1 base from J, with 14 bases between. The CDR3 region has the DNA TGTGCCAGCAGCCCGTTTTGGACCTCGAACACTGAAGCTTTCTTT. Encoded protein: CASSPFWTSNTEAFF.

This chain links TRBV7-9 with TRBJ1-1; perhaps TRBD1 as D (6 bases). Germline lookup yields CDR1 SEHNR and CDR2 FQNEAQ (reference sequence). Between the trimmed V and J ends, which lost 4 bases and 4 bases, there was a span of 22 bases. The CDR3 sequence is 17 residues long. CDR3 nucleotide sequence: TGTGCCAGCAGCTCGGACCTAAAGCCAGGGGCGGGCACTGAAGCTTTCTTT. It yields the protein CASSSDLKPGAGTEAFF.

This clonotype was seen a few times. The chain combines TRBV7-8 with TRBJ2-7; D is ambiguous. The length of the CDR3 is 14 residues. CDR1 and CDR2 (germline): SGHVS, FQNEAQ. Between the trimmed V and J ends, which lost 8 bases and 1 base, there was a span of 15 bases. Written as DNA, the CDR3 is TGTGCCAGCGGCCCGATAAGCTTATCCTACGAGCAGTACTTC. This gives the protein CASGPISLSYEQYF.

The sample holds a few counts of this clonotype. The chain carries TRBV11-1 and TRBJ1-3; D call uncertain. Trimming took 3 bases from V and 0 from J, leaving 21 bases between them. Germline values: CDR1 SGHAT, CDR2 FQDESV (reference sequence). CDR3 length: 19 amino acids. For the CDR3, the DNA is TGTGCCAGCAGCTTCCCCGGGCAGTCCGCGCTCTTCTCTGGAAACACCATATATTTT. Its protein is CASSFPGQSALFSGNTIYF.

The chain couples TRBV6-1 to TRBJ2-1; 8 bases agree with TRBD1. The CDR3 is made up of 13 amino acids. Germline V gene lookup returns CDR1 MNHNS and CDR2 SASEGT. V lost 8 bases, J lost 7 bases, and 7 bases stayed unmatched. In DNA form, the CDR3 reads TGTGCCAGCCTGACAGGGGTCGGGAATGAGCAGTTCTTC. This encodes CASLTGVGNEQFF.

This clonotype was counted a few times. V and J are TRBV14 and TRBJ2-3, with a tentative D call TRBD1 (5 bases). V dropped 0 bases and J dropped 4 bases, with 8 bases sitting between them. Germline V lookup: CDR1 SGHDN, CDR2 FVKESK. The CDR3 length is 14 residues. The CDR3 sequence: CASSQETAADTQYF. The CDR3 nucleotides read TGTGCCAGCAGCCAAGAGACAGCAGCAGATACGCAGTATTTT.

The V call is TRBV20-1, the J call TRBJ2-3; possible D gene TRBD2, 5 bases. The CDR3 consists of 13 residues. The V gene's germline CDR1 is DFQATT and CDR2 SNEGSKA (reference sequence). Trimming pared 4 bases from V and 4 bases from J, leaving 12 bases between. CDR3 sequence: CSANRDLADTQYF. The CDR3 nucleotides read TGCAGTGCTAACCGGGATCTGGCAGATACGCAGTATTTT.

This clonotype was picked up a small number of times. The chain has TRBV7-2 and TRBJ2-5, with TRBD2 as a possible D gene (5 bases). Trimming removed 3 bases from V and 0 bases from J, with 17 bases in between. CDR1 and CDR2 from the germline V gene are SGHTA and FQGNSA. This CDR3 spans 17 amino acids. CDR3 protein: CASSFEGTSRNQETQYF. CDR3 coding DNA: TGTGCCAGCAGCTTTGAGGGTACATCGCGGAACCAAGAGACCCAGTACTTC.

This clonotype appeared a few times. V and J are TRBV18 and TRBJ2-3, with 10 bases lining up with TRBD2. The germline CDR1 and CDR2 sequences are KGHSH and LQKENI. The CDR3 is 16 amino acids. Trimming took 4 bases from V and 4 from J; bases not matched to a gene: 8. CDR3 protein: CASSLTIAGGPDTQYF. DNA of the CDR3: TGTGCCAGCTCACTAACGATAGCGGGAGGCCCAGATACGCAGTATTTT.

This clonotype turned up a few times. The V gene is TRBV11-2, the J gene TRBJ2-1; 7 bases map to TRBD2. The V and J ends lost 4 bases and 5 bases, in that order; junction bases with no gene match: 20. The CDR3 spans 19 residues. Germline CDR1 SGHAT, CDR2 FQNNGV. The CDR3 spells CASSSSLRGLTATDNEQFF. The CDR3 region has the DNA TGTGCCAGCAGCTCAAGTCTCCGGGGACTAACGGCTACAGACAATGAGCAGTTCTTC.

This chain joins TRBV12-5 and TRBJ2-5, with D hard to call. The V end lost 1 base, the J end lost 5 bases, and 11 bases lay between the germline ends. CDR1 and CDR2 (germline): LGHNT, FRNRAP. This CDR3 spans 14 amino acids. CDR3 amino acids: CASGLANPPETQYF. CDR3 nucleotide sequence: TGTGCTAGTGGTTTGGCAAACCCCCCGGAGACCCAGTACTTC. The full variable domain, rest sourced from reference TRBV12-5 and TRBJ2-5, is DARVTQTPRHKVTEMGQEVTMRCQPILGHNTVFWYRQTMMQGLELLAYFRNRAPLDDSGMPKDRFSAEMPDATLATLKIQPSEPRDSAVYFCASGLANPPETQYFGPGTRLLVL.

This clonotype was found a few times. This chain joins TRBV18 and TRBJ2-7; no definite D call. V was clipped by 2 bases and J by 1 base, with 9 bases between them. CDR1 and CDR2 (germline): KGHSH, LQKENI. The CDR3 is 14 residues long. The CDR3 DNA reads as TGTGCCAGCTCACCAGGAAGTTTATCCTACGAGCAGTACTTC. Its translation is CASSPGSLSYEQYF.

The chain employs TRBV7-8 and TRBJ2-5; possible D gene TRBD2, 5 bases. CDR3 length equals 15 residues. Trimming stripped 2 bases from V and 5 bases from J, with 15 bases between. The germline V gene encodes CDR1 SGHVS and CDR2 FQNEAQ. CDR3 loop: CASSLMASYGETQYF. Written as DNA, the CDR3 is TGTGCCAGCAGCTTAATGGCTAGCTACGGTGAGACCCAGTACTTC. Complete variable domain (other parts from reference TRBV7-8 and TRBJ2-5): GAGVSQSPRYKVAKRGQDVALRCDPISGHVSLFWYQQALGQGPEFLTYFQNEAQLDKSGLPSDRFFAERPEGSVSTLKIQRTQQEDSAVYLCASSLMASYGETQYFGPGTRLLVL.

The chain carries TRBV11-3 and TRBJ2-2; 7 bases map to TRBD1. There are 16 residues in the CDR3. Germline CDR1 reads SGHNT; CDR2 reads YENEEA. The V gene end was trimmed by 8 bases and the J gene end by 0 bases; junction bases not matched to a gene: 9. The CDR3 protein is CASQARGKSNTGELFF. DNA of the CDR3: TGTGCCAGCCAAGCCAGGGGGAAATCGAACACCGGGGAGCTGTTTTTT.

V usage is TRBV7-9 and J usage is TRBJ2-6, with D unclear. The V gene's germline CDR1 is SEHNR and CDR2 FQNEAQ (reference sequence). Between the trimmed V and J ends, which lost 8 bases and 0 bases, there was a span of 5 bases. The CDR3 consists of 13 residues. CDR3: CASPLSGANVLTF. CDR3 coding DNA: TGTGCCAGCCCTCTCTCTGGGGCCAACGTCCTGACTTTC.

This clonotype has only a few counts. The J gene is TRBJ2-5, the V gene TRBV7-2; D remains unclear. The CDR3 consists of 15 residues. Germline V gene sequence: CDR1 SGHTA, CDR2 FQGNSA. Trimming cost V 1 base and J 0 bases, with 9 bases left between them. The CDR3 loop reads CASSLDGLYQETQYF. The CDR3 coding sequence is TGTGCCAGCAGCTTAGATGGTTTGTACCAAGAGACCCAGTACTTC.

The rearrangement joins TRBV2 to TRBJ2-7; D call uncertain. TRBJ2-5 explains the end of the DNA better; the J call may be wrong. This CDR3 has 13 amino acids. The germline CDR1 and CDR2 sequences are SNHLY and FYNNEI. In DNA form, the CDR3 reads TGTGCCAGCAGTGAAGCGGACCGTACGACCCAGTACTTC. Protein product: CASSEADRTTQYF.

This clonotype showed up just a few times. V gene TRBV27 combines with J gene TRBJ2-3; 7 bases fit TRBD2. The trim removed 10 bases at V and 6 bases at J, leaving 16 bases unmatched. The germline CDR1 and CDR2 sequences are MNHEY and SMNVEV (reference sequence). There are 15 residues in the CDR3. For the CDR3, the DNA is TGTGCCACCATAAAATTCGGCGGGAGAATCGATACGCAGTATTTT. Translated: CATIKFGGRIDTQYF.

In DNA form, the CDR3 reads TGCAGTGCTAGGCAGCGGACCTACAATGAGCAGTTCTTC. It yields the protein CSARQRTYNEQFF. The gene calls are TRBV20-1 and TRBJ2-1; TRBD2 might be the D (5 bases). The CDR3 extends over 13 amino acids. The V and J ends lost 3 bases and 2 bases respectively, with 8 bases between them. From germline, CDR1 is DFQATT and CDR2 SNEGSKA (reference sequence).

This rearrangement joins TRBV5-1 to TRBJ2-3; TRBD1 matches at 9 bases. This CDR3 has 21 residues. V trimming: 3 bases; J trimming: 1 base; junction bases outside the gene matches: 21. Germline V lookup: CDR1 SGHRS, CDR2 YFSETQ. CDR3 DNA sequence: TGCGCCAGCAGCTCGTCCCTATTGTCTCTTCCACAGGGGGCCGGCACAGATACGCAGTATTTT. Translation: CASSSSLLSLPQGAGTDTQYF.

This clonotype was seen many times. The V call is TRBV5-1, the J call TRBJ2-1, with D unclear. CDR3 length: 12 amino acids. With 5 bases removed from V and 7 bases from J, the gap between germline ends came to 10 bases. Germline CDR1 SGHRS, CDR2 YFSETQ. CDR3 residues: CASRLATNEQFF. Here the CDR3 DNA reads TGCGCCAGCAGGCTGGCGACGAATGAGCAGTTCTTC.

The rearrangement uses TRBV5-5 and TRBJ2-7; the match to TRBD1 covers 9 bases. Germline values: CDR1 SGHKS, CDR2 YYEKEE (reference sequence). Trimming removed 4 bases from V and 9 bases from J; junction bases left unmatched: 2. The CDR3 contains 11 residues. CDR3 loop: CASSPDRGQYF. The CDR3 region has the DNA TGTGCCAGCAGCCCGGACAGGGGGCAGTACTTC.